Reported below is one T cell receptor beta chain. This sample was taken from a study of response to subunit inactivated influenza vaccine. In TCRdb, the RT-PCR reads were re-called with MiXCR into one record per CDR3 protein. The data show about 570,000 distinct CDR3 sequences, about 11% seen once. This CDR3 comprises 12 residues. Germline values: CDR1 DFQATT, CDR2 SNEGSKA (reference sequence). V was pared by 4 bases and J by 1 base, with 8 bases between. These data were likewise used in another study, on T cells expressing NK-cell markers. That work adds: With UMIs, 5'RACE template switching was used to make TCR beta cDNA. The sequencing cohort of eight donors included seven HCMV-seropositive individuals and one seronegative individual.

The chain joins TRBV20-1 to TRBJ2-7; D is ambiguous. The origin of this receptor is a man aged 45-65 years who received an inactivated influenza vaccine. Sequences were derived from PBMCs from blood, sampled on the day of vaccination. Here the CDR3 DNA reads TGCAGTGCTACAGACCAGTCCTACGAGCAGTACTTC. It encodes CSATDQSYEQYF.